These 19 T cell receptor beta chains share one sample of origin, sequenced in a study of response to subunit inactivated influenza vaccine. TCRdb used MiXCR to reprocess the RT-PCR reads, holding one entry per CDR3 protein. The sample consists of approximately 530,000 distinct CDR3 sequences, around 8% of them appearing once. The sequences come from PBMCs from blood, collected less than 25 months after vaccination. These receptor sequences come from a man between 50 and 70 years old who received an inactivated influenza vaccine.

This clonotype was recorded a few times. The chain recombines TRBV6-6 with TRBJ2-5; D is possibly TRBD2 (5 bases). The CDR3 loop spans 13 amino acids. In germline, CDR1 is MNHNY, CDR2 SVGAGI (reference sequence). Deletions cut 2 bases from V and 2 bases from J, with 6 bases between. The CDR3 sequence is CASSYGLQETQYF. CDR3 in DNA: TGTGCCAGCAGTTACGGACTTCAAGAGACCCAGTACTTC.

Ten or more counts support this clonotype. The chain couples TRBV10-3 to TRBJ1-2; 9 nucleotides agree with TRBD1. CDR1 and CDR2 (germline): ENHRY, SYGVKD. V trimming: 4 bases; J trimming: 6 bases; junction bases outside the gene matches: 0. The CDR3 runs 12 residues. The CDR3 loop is CAISGTGDGYTF. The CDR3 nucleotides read TGTGCCATCAGTGGGACAGGGGATGGCTACACCTTC.

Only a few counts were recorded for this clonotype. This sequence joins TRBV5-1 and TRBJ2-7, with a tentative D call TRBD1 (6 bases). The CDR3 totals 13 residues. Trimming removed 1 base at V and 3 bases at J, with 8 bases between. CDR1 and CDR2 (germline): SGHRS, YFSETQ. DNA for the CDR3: TGCGCCAGCAGCTTGATGGACAGCTACGAGCAGTACTTC. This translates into CASSLMDSYEQYF.

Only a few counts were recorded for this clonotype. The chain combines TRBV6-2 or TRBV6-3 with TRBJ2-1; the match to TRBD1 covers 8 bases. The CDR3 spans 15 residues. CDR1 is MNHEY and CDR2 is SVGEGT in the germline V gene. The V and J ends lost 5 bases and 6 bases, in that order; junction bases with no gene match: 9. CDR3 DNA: TGTGCCAGCAGTCACCGGGACAGGAGTTCCAATGAGCAGTTCTTC. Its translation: CASSHRDRSSNEQFF.

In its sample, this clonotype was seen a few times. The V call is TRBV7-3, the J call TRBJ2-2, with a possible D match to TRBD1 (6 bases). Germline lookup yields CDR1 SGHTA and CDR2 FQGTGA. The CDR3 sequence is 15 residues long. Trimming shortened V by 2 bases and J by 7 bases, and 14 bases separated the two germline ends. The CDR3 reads CASSLLGTDSGELFF. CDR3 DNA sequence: TGTGCCAGCAGCTTATTAGGGACGGACAGCGGGGAGCTGTTTTTT. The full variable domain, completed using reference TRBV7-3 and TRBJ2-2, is GAGVSQTPSNKVTEKGKYVELRCDPISGHTALYWYRQSLGQGPEFLIYFQGTGAADDSGLPNDRFFAVRPEGSVSTLKIQRTERGDSAVYLCASSLLGTDSGELFFGEGSRLTVL.

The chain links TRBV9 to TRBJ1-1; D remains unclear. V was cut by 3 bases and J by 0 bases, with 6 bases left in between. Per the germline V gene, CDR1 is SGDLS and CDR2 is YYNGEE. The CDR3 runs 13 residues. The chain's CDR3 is CASSAHVNTEAFF. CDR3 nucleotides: TGTGCCAGCAGCGCGCATGTGAACACTGAAGCTTTCTTT.

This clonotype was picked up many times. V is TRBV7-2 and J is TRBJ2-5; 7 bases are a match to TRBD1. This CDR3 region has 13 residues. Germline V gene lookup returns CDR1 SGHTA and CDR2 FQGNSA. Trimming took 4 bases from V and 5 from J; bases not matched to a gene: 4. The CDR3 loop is CASSSTGSETQYF. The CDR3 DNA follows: TGTGCCAGCAGCTCGACAGGGTCGGAGACCCAGTACTTC.

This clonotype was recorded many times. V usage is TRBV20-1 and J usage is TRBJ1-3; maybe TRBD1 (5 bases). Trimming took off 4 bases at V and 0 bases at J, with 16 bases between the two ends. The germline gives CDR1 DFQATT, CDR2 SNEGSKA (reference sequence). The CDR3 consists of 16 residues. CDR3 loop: CSAKPSGTFSGNTIYF. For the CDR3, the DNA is TGCAGTGCTAAGCCGTCAGGGACTTTCTCTGGAAACACCATATATTTT.

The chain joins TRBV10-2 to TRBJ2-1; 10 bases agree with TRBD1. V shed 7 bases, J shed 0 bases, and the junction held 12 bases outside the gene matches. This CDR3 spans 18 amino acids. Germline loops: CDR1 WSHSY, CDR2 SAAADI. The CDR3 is CASIQDRGRNFSYNEQFF. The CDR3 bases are TGCGCCAGCATCCAAGACAGGGGGCGGAACTTCTCCTACAATGAGCAGTTCTTC.

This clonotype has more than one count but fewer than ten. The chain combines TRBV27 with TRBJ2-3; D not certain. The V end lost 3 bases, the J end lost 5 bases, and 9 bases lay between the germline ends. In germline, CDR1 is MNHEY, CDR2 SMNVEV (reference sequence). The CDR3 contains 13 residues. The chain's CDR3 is CASSFRERDTQYF. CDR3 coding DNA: TGTGCCAGCAGTTTTCGTGAACGAGATACGCAGTATTTT.

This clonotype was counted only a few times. CDR3 in DNA: TGTGCCAGCAGTCCCGAGGGGACAGCTCTCTATGGCTACACCTTC. It translates to CASSPEGTALYGYTF. V is TRBV6-2 or TRBV6-3 and J is TRBJ1-2; 7 positions match TRBD1. The germline CDR1 and CDR2 sequences are MNHEY and SVGEGT. The V segment lost 5 bases and the J segment 4 bases; nucleotides outside the gene matches: 10. The length of the CDR3 is 15 residues.

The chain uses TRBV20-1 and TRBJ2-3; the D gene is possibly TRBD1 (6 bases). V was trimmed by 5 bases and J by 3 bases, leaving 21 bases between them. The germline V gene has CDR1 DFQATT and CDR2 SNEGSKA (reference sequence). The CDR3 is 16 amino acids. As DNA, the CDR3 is TGCAGTGCTCCCCGAATCCTCGACAGGTGGACAGATACGCAGTATTTT. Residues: CSAPRILDRWTDTQYF.

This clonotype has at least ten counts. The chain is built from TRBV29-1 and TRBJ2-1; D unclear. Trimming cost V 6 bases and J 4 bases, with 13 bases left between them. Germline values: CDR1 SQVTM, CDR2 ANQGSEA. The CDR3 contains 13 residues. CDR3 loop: CSVREGLYNEQFF. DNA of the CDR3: TGCAGCGTCCGTGAAGGATTATACAATGAGCAGTTCTTC.

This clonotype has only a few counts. CDR3: CASSLEGVLTEAFF. The CDR3 coding sequence is TGTGCCAGCAGCTTAGAGGGGGTCCTCACTGAAGCTTTCTTT. The chain is built from TRBV7-2 and TRBJ1-1; D may be TRBD1 (6 bases). The CDR3 contains 14 residues. Deletions cut 1 base from V and 4 bases from J, with 10 bases between. Germline assignment: CDR1 SGHTA and CDR2 FQGNSA.

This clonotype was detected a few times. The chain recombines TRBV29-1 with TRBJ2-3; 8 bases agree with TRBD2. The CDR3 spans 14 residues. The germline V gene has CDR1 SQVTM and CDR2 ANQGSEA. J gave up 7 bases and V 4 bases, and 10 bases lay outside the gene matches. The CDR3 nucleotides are TGCAGCGTTGGTCGGGAGGGCCTGAGGTATACGCAGTATTTT. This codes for CSVGREGLRYTQYF.

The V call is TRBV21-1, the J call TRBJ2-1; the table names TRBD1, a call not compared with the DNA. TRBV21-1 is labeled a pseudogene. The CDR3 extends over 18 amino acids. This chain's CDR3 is CASSKDGGPQGSYNEQFF. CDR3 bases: TGTGCCAGCAGCAAAGATGGGGGGCCCCAGGGCTCCTACAATGAGCAGTTCTTC.

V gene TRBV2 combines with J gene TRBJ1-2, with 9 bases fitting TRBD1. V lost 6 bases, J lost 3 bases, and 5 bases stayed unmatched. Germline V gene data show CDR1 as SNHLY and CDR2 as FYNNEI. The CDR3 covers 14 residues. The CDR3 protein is CASRWDRADYGYTF. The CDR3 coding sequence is TGTGCCAGCAGATGGGACAGGGCGGACTATGGCTACACCTTC.

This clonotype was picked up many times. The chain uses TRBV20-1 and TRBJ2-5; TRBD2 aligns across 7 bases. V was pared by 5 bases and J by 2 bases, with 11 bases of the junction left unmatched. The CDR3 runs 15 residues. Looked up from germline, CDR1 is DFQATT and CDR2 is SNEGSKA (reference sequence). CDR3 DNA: TGCAGTGCTCTCTCCCTCCGGGAGGCACAAGAGACCCAGTACTTC. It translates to CSALSLREAQETQYF.

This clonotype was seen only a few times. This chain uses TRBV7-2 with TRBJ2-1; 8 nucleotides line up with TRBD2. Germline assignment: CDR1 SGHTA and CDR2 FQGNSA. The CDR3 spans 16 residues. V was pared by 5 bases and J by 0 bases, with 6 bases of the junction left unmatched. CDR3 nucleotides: TGTGCCAGCAGCCTCATAGCGGGGTACTCCTACAATGAGCAGTTCTTC. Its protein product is CASSLIAGYSYNEQFF.